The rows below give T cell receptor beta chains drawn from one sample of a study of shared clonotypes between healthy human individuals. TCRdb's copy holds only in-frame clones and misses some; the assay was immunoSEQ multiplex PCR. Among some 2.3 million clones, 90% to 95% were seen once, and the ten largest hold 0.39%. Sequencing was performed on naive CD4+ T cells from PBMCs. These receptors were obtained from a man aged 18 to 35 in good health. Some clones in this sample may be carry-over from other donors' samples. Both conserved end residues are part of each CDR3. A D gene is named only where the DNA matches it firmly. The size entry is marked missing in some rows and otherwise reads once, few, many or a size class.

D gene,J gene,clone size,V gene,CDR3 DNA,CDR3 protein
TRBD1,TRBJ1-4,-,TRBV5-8,TGTGCCAGCAGTTCCGGGACAGGGGTTTTTGAAAAACTGTTTTTT,CASSSGTGVFEKLFF
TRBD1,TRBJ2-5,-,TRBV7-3,TGTGCCAGCAGCCAAAGGACAGGGGCCGTAGAGACCCAGTACTTC,CASSQRTGAVETQYF
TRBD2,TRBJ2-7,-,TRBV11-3,TGTGCCAGCAGCCGGGCTAGCGGCTACGAGCAGTACTTC,CASSRASGYEQYF
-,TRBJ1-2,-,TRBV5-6,TGTGCCAGCAGCTCCCGCGGAGCGGGCTACACCTTC,CASSSRGAGYTF
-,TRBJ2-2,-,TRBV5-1,TGCGCCAGCGTCGGGTCTGGTGGCACCGGGGAGCTGTTTTTT,CASVGSGGTGELFF
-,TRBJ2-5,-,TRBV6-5,TGTGCCAGCAGTTCCGTCCATAGGTACCAAGAGACCCAGTACTTC,CASSSVHRYQETQYF
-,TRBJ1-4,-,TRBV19,TGTGCCAGTAGTCTGCCGGACAGTCCTAATGAAAAACTGTTTTTT,CASSLPDSPNEKLFF
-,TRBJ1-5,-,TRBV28,TGTGCCAGCAGTTTATTAAAACAGGGCAATCAGCCCCAGCATTTT,CASSLLKQGNQPQHF
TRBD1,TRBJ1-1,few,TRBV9,TGTGCCAGCAGCCCGGGACAGGGGAACACTGAAGCTTTCTTT,CASSPGQGNTEAFF
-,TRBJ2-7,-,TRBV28,TGTGCCAGCATCACCCCCTCCGAAGGCTACGAGCAGTACTTC,CASITPSEGYEQYF
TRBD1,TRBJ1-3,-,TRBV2,TGTGCCAGCAGTAACCGGGACAGGGGAGGAAACACCATATATTTT,CASSNRDRGGNTIYF
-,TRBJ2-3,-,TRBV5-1,TGCGCCAGCGGGACCGACCTCAAATCGGATACGCAGTATTTT,CASGTDLKSDTQYF
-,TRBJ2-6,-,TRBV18,TGTGCCAGCTCACCACGGGCCTCGAGTAGTAATGGGGCCAACGTCCTGACTTTC,CASSPRASSSNGANVLTF
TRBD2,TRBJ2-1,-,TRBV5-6,TGTGCCAGCAGCCCCGAGACTAGCGGGACCCGGAATGAGCAGTTCTTC,CASSPETSGTRNEQFF
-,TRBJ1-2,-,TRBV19,TGTGCCAGTAGTATAGGGGATGGCTACACCTTC,CASSIGDGYTF
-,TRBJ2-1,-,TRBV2,TGTGCCAGCAATCAGGAGTGGGGATACAATGAGCAGTTCTTC,CASNQEWGYNEQFF
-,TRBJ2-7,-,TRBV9,TGTGCCAGCAGCGTGGGAGGACAGAACTACGAGCAGTACTTC,CASSVGGQNYEQYF
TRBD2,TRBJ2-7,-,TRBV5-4,TGTGCCAGCAGCCAAGGGACTAGCAGGGGGACCGGATACGAGCAGTACTTC,CASSQGTSRGTGYEQYF
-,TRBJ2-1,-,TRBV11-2,TGTGCCAGCAGCACCTCGACAGGTGGGGTTCGCAATCTTGAGCAGTTCTTC,CASSTSTGGVRNLEQFF
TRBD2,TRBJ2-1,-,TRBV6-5,TGTGCCAGCAGACCCGGGACTAGCGGGAGGGCTATCTTC,CASRPGTSGRAIF
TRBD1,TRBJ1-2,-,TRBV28,TGTGCCAGCAGTACACGGACAGGTGGCTACACCTTC,CASSTRTGGYTF
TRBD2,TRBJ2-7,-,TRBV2,TGTGCCAGCCGACTAGCGGGTCCCTACGAGCAGTACTTC,CASRLAGPYEQYF
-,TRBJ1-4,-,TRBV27,TGTGCCAGCAGTTTGGCTCCTAAGGGGGGGAAACTGTTTTTT,CASSLAPKGGKLFF
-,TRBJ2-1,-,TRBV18,TGTGCCAGCTCACCGCAGGGGGGGGGCTCCTACAATGAGCAGTTCTTC,CASSPQGGGSYNEQFF
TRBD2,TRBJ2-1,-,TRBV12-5,TGTGCTAGTGATAGCGGGAGCCCCTACAATGAGCAGTTCTTC,CASDSGSPYNEQFF
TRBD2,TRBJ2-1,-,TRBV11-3,TGTGCCAGCAGCTTAGGGACGGCGGGGGTGCAGTTCTTC,CASSLGTAGVQFF